This record covers a single TCR beta chain. The trim removed 0 bases at V and 5 bases at J, leaving 2 bases unmatched. CDR1 and CDR2 from the germline V gene are MNHEY and SMNVEV (reference sequence). The CDR3 extends over 16 amino acids. The data were obtained in a study of cytomegalovirus exposure and HLA in healthy donors. The primer mix had 60 Vbeta and 13 Jbeta primers. The repertoire was sequenced with immunoSEQ multiplex PCR; TCRdb's copy has only in-frame clones and lacks some. The sample shows approximately 140,000 clones, just over 75% of them seen only once. What was sequenced was PBMCs. The sequence derives from a woman between 50 and 59 years old in good health and CMV-seronegative. The chain recombines TRBV27 with TRBJ2-2, with 11 bases fitting TRBD2. The CDR3, as DNA: TGTGCCAGCAGTTTATCCCGGACTAGCGGGACCGGGGAGCTGTTTTTT. Amino acids: CASSLSRTSGTGELFF.